This T cell receptor (beta chain) was sequenced for a study of cytomegalovirus exposure and HLA in healthy donors. Findings and limits, study-wide: As immune exposure information, only CMV serostatus was available. The authors later found most CMV-associated TCR beta chains appeared HLA-restricted. Donors were assumed by presence/absence analyses to have roughly uniform sequencing depth.

As to this clone: The antigen remains undetermined.

Germline loops: CDR1 SGHTS, CDR2 YDEGEE. V shed 2 bases and J 3 bases; nucleotides not matched to a gene: 8. The CDR3 consists of 16 residues. The PCR was carried out with 60 Vbeta primers and 13 Jbeta primers. Only in-frame clones appear in the TCRdb table, and some are missing; sequencing was by immunoSEQ multiplex PCR. The table includes about 120,000 clones, 60% to 85% detected once. This receptor was obtained from a woman between 35 and 50 years old in good health and CMV-seropositive. This chain uses TRBV5-8 with TRBJ2-3; 8 bases are shared with TRBD2. Material for sequencing was PBMCs. CDR3 protein: CASSFFGGGLTDTQYF. CDR3 sequence (DNA): TGTGCCAGCAGCTTTTTCGGCGGGGGGCTTACAGATACGCAGTATTTT.